This T cell receptor (beta chain) was obtained from a study of blood T cells in healthy people across ages. Study-level information: Template switching retrieved approximately one barcoded beta molecule for each two T cells. Study conclusions and caveats: Aged donors had fewer naive CD4+ cells and lower diversity than long-lived donors.

This CDR3 region has 16 residues. V lost 4 bases to trimming and J lost 1 base; unmatched junction nucleotides: 9. The germline gives CDR1 SGHRS, CDR2 YFSETQ. For this clonotype: Its antigen is unknown.

Using a J-beta primer mix together with a sample-barcoded 5' primer, a second PCR was run for about 6 to 11 cycles. From the 5' RACE reads, TCRdb called clonotypes with MiXCR, one entry per CDR3 protein. The table records approximately 600,000 distinct CDR3 sequences, around three fifths of them present only once. The chain has TRBV5-1 and TRBJ2-3; 7 nucleotides agree with TRBD1. The TCR comes from a man aged 60 to 69 in good health. Sequencing was carried out using blood. CDR3 sequence reads: CASSAGTDYGTDTQYF. The DNA of the CDR3 is TGCGCCAGCAGCGCCGGGACAGATTATGGCACAGATACGCAGTATTTT.